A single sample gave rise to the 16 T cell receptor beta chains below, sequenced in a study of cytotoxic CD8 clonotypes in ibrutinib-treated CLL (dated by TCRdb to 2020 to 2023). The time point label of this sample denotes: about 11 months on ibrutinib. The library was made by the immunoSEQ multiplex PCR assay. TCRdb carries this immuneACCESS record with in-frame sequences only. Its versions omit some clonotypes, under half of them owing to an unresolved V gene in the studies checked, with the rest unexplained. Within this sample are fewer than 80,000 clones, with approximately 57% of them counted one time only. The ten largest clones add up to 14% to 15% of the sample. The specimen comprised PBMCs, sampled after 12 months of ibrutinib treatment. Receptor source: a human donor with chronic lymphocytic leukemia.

CDR3 nucleotides: TGTGCCAGCAGCCAATTGCACAGGAGATACACTGAAGCTTTCTTT. Protein product: CASSQLHRRYTEAFF. The genes are TRBV14 and TRBJ1-1; the D gene is possibly TRBD1 (5 bases). The CDR3 sequence is 15 residues long. Germline V gene sequence: CDR1 SGHDN, CDR2 FVKESK. V lost 2 bases and J 3 bases, leaving 13 bases between the germline ends.

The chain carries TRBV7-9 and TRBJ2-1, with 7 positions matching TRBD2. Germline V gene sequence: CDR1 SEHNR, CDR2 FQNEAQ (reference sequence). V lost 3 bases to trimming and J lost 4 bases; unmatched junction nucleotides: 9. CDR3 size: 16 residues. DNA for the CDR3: TGTGCCAGCAGCTTGGCCAGCGGGAAGACTTACAATGAGCAGTTCTTC. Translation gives CASSLASGKTYNEQFF.

CDR3 loop: CASSFLPGAEAFF. In nucleotides, the CDR3 is TGTGCCAGCAGCTTCCTCCCTGGTGCTGAAGCTTTCTTT. V is TRBV7-8 and J is TRBJ1-1; no definite D call. Germline CDR1 is SGHVS and CDR2 is FQNEAQ. The CDR3 is 13 amino acids. Trimming stripped 3 bases from V and 6 bases from J, with 11 bases between.

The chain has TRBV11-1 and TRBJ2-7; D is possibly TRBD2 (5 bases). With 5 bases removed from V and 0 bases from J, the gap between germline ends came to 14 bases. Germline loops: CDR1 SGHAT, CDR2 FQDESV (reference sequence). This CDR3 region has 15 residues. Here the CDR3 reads CASSPSTRGSYEQYF. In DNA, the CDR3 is TGTGCCAGCAGCCCCAGCACCCGGGGCTCCTACGAGCAGTACTTC.

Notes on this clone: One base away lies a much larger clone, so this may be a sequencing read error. The CDR3 nucleotides read TGTGCCAGCAGGTCCTACTCGGGAGGGTCAGATACGCAGTATTTT. Translated: CASRSYSGGSDTQYF. The gene calls are TRBV27 and TRBJ2-3; 8 nucleotides match TRBD2. The CDR3 length is 15 residues. V gave up 6 bases and J gave up 4 bases; unmatched junction bases: 9. CDR1 is MNHEY and CDR2 is SMNVEV in the germline V gene (reference sequence).

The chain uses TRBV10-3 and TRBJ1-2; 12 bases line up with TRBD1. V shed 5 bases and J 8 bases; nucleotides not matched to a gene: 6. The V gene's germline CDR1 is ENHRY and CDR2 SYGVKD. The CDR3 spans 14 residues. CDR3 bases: TGTGCCATCAGTTCAGGGACAGGGGGCCTCGGCTACACCTTC. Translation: CAISSGTGGLGYTF.

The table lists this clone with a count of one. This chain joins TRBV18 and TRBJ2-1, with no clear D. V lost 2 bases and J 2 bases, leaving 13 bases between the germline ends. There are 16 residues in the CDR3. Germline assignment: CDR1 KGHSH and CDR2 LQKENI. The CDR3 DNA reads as TGTGCCAGCTCACCAGGCCTCGCGGCCACCTACAATGAGCAGTTCTTC. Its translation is CASSPGLAATYNEQFF.

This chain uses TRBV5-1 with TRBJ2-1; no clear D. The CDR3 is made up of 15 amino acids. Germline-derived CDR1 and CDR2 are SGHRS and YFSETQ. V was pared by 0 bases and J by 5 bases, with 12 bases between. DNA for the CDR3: TGCGCCAGCAGCTTGGTCAGGTTATCCCACAATGAGCAGTTCTTC. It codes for CASSLVRLSHNEQFF.

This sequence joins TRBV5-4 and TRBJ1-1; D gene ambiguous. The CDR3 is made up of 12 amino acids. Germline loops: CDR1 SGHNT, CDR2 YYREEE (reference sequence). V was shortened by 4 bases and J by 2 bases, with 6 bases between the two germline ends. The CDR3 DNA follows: TGTGCCAGCAGCACCGTTAACACTGAAGCTTTCTTT. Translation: CASSTVNTEAFF.

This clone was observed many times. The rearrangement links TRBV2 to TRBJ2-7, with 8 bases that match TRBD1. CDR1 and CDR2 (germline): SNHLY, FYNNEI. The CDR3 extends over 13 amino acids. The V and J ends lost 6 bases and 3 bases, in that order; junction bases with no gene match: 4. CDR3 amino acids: CASSEGQDYEQYV. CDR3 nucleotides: TGTGCCAGCAGCGAGGGACAGGACTACGAGCAGTACGTC.

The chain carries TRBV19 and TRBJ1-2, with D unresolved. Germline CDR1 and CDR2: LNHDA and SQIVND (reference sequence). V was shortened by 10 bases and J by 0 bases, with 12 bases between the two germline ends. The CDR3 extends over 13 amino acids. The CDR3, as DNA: TGTGCCACCCGGACGGGTGCTAACTATGGCTACACCTTC. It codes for CATRTGANYGYTF.

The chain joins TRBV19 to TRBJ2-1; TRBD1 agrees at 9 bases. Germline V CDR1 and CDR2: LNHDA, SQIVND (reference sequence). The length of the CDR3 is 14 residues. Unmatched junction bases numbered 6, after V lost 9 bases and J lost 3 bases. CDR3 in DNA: TGTGCCAGCACGACGGGACAGGGCTACAATGAGCAGTTCTTC. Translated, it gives CASTTGQGYNEQFF.

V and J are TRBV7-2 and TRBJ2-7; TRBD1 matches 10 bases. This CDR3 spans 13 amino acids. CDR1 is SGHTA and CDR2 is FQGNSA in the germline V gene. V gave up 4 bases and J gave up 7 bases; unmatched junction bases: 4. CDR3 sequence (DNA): TGTGCCAGCAGCTCCGACAGGGGGCAAGAGCAGTACTTC. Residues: CASSSDRGQEQYF.

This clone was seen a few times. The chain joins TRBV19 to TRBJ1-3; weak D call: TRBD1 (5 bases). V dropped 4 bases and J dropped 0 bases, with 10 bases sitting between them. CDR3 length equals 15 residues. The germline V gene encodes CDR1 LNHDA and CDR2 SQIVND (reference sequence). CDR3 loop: CASSRVGDSGNTIYF. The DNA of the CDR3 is TGTGCCAGTAGTAGGGTAGGGGACTCTGGAAACACCATATATTTT.

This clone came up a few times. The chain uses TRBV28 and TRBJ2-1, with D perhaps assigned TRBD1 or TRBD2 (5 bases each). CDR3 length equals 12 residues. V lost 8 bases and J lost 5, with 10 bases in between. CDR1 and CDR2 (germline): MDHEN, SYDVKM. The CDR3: CASHWGNNEQFF. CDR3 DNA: TGTGCCAGCCATTGGGGGAACAATGAGCAGTTCTTC.

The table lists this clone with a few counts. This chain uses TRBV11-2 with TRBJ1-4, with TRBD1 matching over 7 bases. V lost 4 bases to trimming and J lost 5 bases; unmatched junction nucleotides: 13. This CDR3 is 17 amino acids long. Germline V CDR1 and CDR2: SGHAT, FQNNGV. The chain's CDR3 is CASSSGGRRGSNEKLFF. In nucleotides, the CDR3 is TGTGCCAGCAGCTCAGGGGGTCGGCGTGGCTCCAATGAAAAACTGTTTTTT.